These 18 T cell receptor beta chains were sequenced from one sample in a study of T cells expressing NK-cell markers. For each CDR3 protein, TCRdb gives one entry from its re-call of the 5' RACE reads, without DNA. This table lists about 400,000 distinct CDR3 sequences. Source material: blood T cells: a sorted CD56 or NKG2C T cell subset, CD4+ or CD8+ T cells, or bulk PBMC T cells (not recorded which). The source of these receptors is a woman in her fifties or sixties in good health.

The genes are TRBV10-3 and TRBJ2-1; TCRdb gives TRBD2 as the D gene, but with no DNA this cannot be confirmed. Germline values: CDR1 ENHRY, CDR2 SYGVKD. CDR3 length: 18 amino acids. The CDR3 is CASARTSGGPLSYNEQFF.

V gene TRBV7-8 combines with J gene TRBJ2-1; TCRdb calls TRBD1, which cannot be checked without DNA. Germline V CDR1 and CDR2: SGHVS, FQNEAQ. This CDR3 region has 14 residues. CDR3 sequence: CASSLVRAGRKQFF.

This chain uses TRBV15 with TRBJ2-2; TCRdb gives TRBD1 as the D gene, but with no DNA this cannot be confirmed. CDR3 length: 15 amino acids. Germline lookup yields CDR1 LNHNV and CDR2 YYDKDF (reference sequence). This chain's CDR3 is CATSGQGGHTGELFF.

This chain connects TRBV12-3 or TRBV12-4 to TRBJ2-1. The CDR3 runs 15 residues. CDR3 in amino acids: CASSLIVGKRNEQFF.

The CDR3 is CASSSGGGGSSEETQYF. The rearrangement links TRBV11-2 to TRBJ2-5; no DNA is available, so the TRBD2 call from TCRdb remains unchecked. This CDR3 contains 17 residues. Germline CDR1 reads SGHAT; CDR2 reads FQNNGV.

V is TRBV7-9 and J is TRBJ1-5; lacking DNA, the TRBD1 call made by TCRdb goes unchecked. CDR1 and CDR2 (germline): SEHNR, FQNEAQ (reference sequence). The CDR3 sequence is 15 residues long. The CDR3 loop is CASSSQTGGNQPQHF.

The V call is TRBV5-1, the J call TRBJ2-3; TCRdb's D gene call, TRBD1, goes unchecked for lack of DNA. There are 16 residues in the CDR3. CDR1 is SGHRS, CDR2 YFSETQ, per germline. The CDR3 is CASSLWGQEPTDTQYF.

This CDR3 reads CASSPGQGALHF. V usage is TRBV5-1 and J usage is TRBJ1-6; TCRdb returns TRBD1, unconfirmable since there is no DNA. The CDR3 is 12 residues long. Per germline, CDR1 SGHRS and CDR2 YFSETQ.

This chain uses TRBV6-6 with TRBJ1-1. This CDR3 is built from 14 residues. Germline V gives CDR1 MNHNY, CDR2 SVGAGI (reference sequence). This CDR3 reads CASSYGSLNTEAFF.

This sequence joins TRBV5-1 and TRBJ2-2. CDR3 length equals 16 residues. Germline V gene lookup returns CDR1 SGHRS and CDR2 YFSETQ. The CDR3 region is CASSLVLAGTTGELFF. The full variable domain, rest sourced from reference TRBV5-1 and TRBJ2-2, is KAGVTQTPRYLIKTRGQQVTLSCSPISGHRSVSWYQQTPGQGLQFLFEYFSETQRNKGNFPGRFSGRQFSNSRSEMNVSTLELGDSALYLCASSLVLAGTTGELFFGEGSRLTVL.

The V call is TRBV4-1, the J call TRBJ2-1; lacking DNA, the TRBD1 call made by TCRdb goes unchecked. The CDR3 extends over 14 amino acids. Looked up from germline, CDR1 is MGHRA and CDR2 is YSYEKL. This CDR3 reads CASSPNRGFNEQFF.

CDR3 sequence reads: CASSPIGGGIDEQFF. The V gene is TRBV14, the J gene TRBJ2-1; the D call from TCRdb, TRBD2, cannot be confirmed without DNA. CDR1 and CDR2 (germline): SGHDN, FVKESK. The CDR3 contains 15 residues. The full variable domain, rest sourced from reference TRBV14 and TRBJ2-1, is EAGVTQFPSHSVIEKGQTVTLRCDPISGHDNLYWYRRVMGKEIKFLLHFVKESKQDESGMPNNRFLAERTGGTYSTLKVQPAELEDSGVYFCASSPIGGGIDEQFFGPGTRLTVL.

This rearrangement joins TRBV9 to TRBJ1-1; the TCRdb call, TRBD1, lacks DNA for checking. This CDR3 region has 14 residues. Germline V gene lookup returns CDR1 SGDLS and CDR2 YYNGEE. CDR3 amino acids: CASSVGRVHTEAFF. Full variable domain (rest looked up from reference TRBV9 and TRBJ1-1): DSGVTQTPKHLITATGQRVTLRCSPRSGDLSVYWYQQSLDQGLQFLIQYYNGEERAKGNILERFSAQQFPDLHSELNLSSLELGDSALYFCASSVGRVHTEAFFGQGTRLTVV.

J is TRBJ2-3 and V is TRBV20-1; TCRdb's assignment of TRBD2 cannot be checked, as there is no DNA. Germline loops: CDR1 DFQATT, CDR2 SNEGSKA (reference sequence). The CDR3 contains 15 residues. This CDR3 is CSARLAGVMADTQYF.

The gene calls are TRBV7-6 and TRBJ2-1; TCRdb proposes TRBD1, but this gene call is untestable without DNA. Germline V gene data show CDR1 as SGHVS and CDR2 as FNYEAQ. This CDR3 contains 18 residues. CDR3 sequence reads: CASSWTGWGTGGNNEQFF.

The chain combines TRBV12-5 with TRBJ2-1. There are 15 residues in the CDR3. Germline CDR1 LGHNT, CDR2 FRNRAP. CDR3: CASGSDMSSYNEQFF. The full variable domain, rest sourced from reference TRBV12-5 and TRBJ2-1, is DARVTQTPRHKVTEMGQEVTMRCQPILGHNTVFWYRQTMMQGLELLAYFRNRAPLDDSGMPKDRFSAEMPDATLATLKIQPSEPRDSAVYFCASGSDMSSYNEQFFGPGTRLTVL.

This chain links TRBV2 with TRBJ2-6. The CDR3 extends over 16 amino acids. CDR1 and CDR2 from the germline V gene are SNHLY and FYNNEI. CDR3 region: CASSGYLLLGANVLTF.

The chain joins TRBV3-1 to TRBJ2-3. In germline, CDR1 is LGHDT, CDR2 YNNKEL (reference sequence). This CDR3 is built from 15 residues. The chain's CDR3 is CASSQGSIPPDTQYF.